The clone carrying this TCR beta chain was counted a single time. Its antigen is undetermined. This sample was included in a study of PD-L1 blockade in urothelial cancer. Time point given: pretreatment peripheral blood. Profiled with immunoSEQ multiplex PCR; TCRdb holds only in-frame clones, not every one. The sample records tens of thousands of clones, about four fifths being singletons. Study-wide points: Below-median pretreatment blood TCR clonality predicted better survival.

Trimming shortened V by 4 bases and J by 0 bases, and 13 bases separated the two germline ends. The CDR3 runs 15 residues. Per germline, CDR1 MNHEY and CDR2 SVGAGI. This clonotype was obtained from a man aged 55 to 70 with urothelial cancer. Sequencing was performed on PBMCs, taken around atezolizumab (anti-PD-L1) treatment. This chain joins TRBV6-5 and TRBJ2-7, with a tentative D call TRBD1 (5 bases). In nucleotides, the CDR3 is TGTGCCAGCAGTTCCGTAGCAGGGCCCTCCTACGAGCAGTACTTC. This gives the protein CASSSVAGPSYEQYF.